Detailed here is one T cell receptor beta chain. The target antigen is unknown. These data originate in a study of siplizumab effects on memory and regulatory T cells. Study-wide points: Sequences below about 10^-5 frequency were poorly captured, and few alloreactive clones mapped to unstimulated subsets. No assignable naive or memory phenotype existed for roughly 75-95% of proliferating CD4+ or CD8+ clones. Treatment with siplizumab left mappable alloreactive CD4+ clones averaging roughly 66% Treg-derived, compared with 25% to 30% in controls. The alloresponse seemed to draw substantially on naive T cells, which appeared more diverse than memory cells.

Measured with immunoSEQ multiplex PCR; TCRdb has only the in-frame clones, and not every one. This sample has roughly 100,000 clones; about 93% occur once, and the top ten carry 0.32%. Germline V gene sequence: CDR1 SGHRS, CDR2 YFSETQ. CDR3 size: 14 residues. V lost 0 bases and J lost 3, with 9 bases in between. This chain connects TRBV5-1 to TRBJ1-2; D is unclear. Sequencing input: CD4+ T cells sorted from blood. The TCR sequence derives from a human donor in good health. In DNA, the CDR3 is TGCGCCAGCAGCTTGGATGAGGGTTACTATGGCTACACCTTC. Protein sequence: CASSLDEGYYGYTF.